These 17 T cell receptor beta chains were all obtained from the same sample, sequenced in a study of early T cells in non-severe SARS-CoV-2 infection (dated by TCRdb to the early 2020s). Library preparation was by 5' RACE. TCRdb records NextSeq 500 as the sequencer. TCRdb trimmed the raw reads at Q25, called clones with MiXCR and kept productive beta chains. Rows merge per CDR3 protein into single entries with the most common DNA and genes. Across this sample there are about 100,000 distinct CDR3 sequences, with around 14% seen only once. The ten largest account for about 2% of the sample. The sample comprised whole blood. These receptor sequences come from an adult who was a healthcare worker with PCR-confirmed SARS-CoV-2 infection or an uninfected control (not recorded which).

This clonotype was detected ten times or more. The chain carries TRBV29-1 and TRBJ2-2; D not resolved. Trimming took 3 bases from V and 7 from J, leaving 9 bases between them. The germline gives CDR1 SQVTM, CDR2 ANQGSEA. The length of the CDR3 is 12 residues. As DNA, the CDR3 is TGCAGCGTTGACCGTGGGAACGGGGAGCTGTTTTTT. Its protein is CSVDRGNGELFF.

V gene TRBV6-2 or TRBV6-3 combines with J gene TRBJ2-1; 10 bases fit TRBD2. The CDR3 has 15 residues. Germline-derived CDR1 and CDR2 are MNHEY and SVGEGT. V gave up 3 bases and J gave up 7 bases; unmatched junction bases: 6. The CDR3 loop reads CASSYRASGGNEQFF. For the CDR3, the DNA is TGTGCCAGCAGTTATCGGGCTAGCGGGGGTAATGAGCAGTTCTTC.

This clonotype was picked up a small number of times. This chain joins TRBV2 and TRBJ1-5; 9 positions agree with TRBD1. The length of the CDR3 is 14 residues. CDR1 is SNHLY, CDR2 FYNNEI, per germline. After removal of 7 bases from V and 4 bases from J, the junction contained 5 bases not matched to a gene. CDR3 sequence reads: CASKSGTGNQPQHF. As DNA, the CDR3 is TGTGCCAGCAAATCCGGGACAGGGAATCAGCCCCAGCATTTT.

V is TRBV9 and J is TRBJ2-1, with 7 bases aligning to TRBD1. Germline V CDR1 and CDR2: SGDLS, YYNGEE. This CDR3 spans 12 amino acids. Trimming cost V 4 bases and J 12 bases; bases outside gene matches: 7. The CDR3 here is CASSPGQPLQFF. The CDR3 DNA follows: TGTGCCAGCAGCCCGGGACAGCCTCTGCAGTTCTTC.

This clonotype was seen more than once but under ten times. CDR3 amino acids: CASSLVGDRFIPEAFF. For the CDR3, the DNA is TGCGCCAGCAGCTTGGTGGGAGACAGGTTTATCCCTGAAGCTTTCTTT. This chain joins TRBV5-1 and TRBJ1-1; D is perhaps TRBD1 (6 bases). V was cut by 0 bases and J by 6 bases, with 18 bases left in between. CDR3 length: 16 residues. Germline assignment: CDR1 SGHRS and CDR2 YFSETQ.

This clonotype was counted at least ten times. The CDR3 DNA reads TGTGCCAGCAGTTTATGGGCACCATCCCCATCCTACGAGCAGTACTTC. It yields the protein CASSLWAPSPSYEQYF. This sequence joins TRBV28 and TRBJ2-7; D remains ambiguous. V was pared by 0 bases and J by 1 base, with 13 bases between. The CDR3 is made up of 16 amino acids. CDR1 is MDHEN and CDR2 is SYDVKM in the germline V gene.

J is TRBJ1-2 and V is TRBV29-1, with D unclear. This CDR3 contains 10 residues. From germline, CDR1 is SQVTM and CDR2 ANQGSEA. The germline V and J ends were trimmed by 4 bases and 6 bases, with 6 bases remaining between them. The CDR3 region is CSVGWDGYTF. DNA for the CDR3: TGCAGCGTTGGTTGGGATGGCTACACCTTC.

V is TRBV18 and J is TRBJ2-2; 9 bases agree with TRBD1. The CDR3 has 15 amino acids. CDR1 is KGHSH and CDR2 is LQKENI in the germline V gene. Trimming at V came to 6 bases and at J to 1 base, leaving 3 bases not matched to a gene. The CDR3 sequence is CASSEGQGNTGELFF. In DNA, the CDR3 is TGTGCCAGCTCCGAGGGACAGGGGAACACCGGGGAGCTGTTTTTT.

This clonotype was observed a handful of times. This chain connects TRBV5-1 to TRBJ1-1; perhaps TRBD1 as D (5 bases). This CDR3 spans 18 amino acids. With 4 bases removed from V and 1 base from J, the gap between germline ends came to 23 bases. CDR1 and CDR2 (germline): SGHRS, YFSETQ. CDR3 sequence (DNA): TGCGCCAGCAGCGGAGGGACTTCCCCCCGACCGGAGAACACTGAAGCTTTCTTT. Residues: CASSGGTSPRPENTEAFF.

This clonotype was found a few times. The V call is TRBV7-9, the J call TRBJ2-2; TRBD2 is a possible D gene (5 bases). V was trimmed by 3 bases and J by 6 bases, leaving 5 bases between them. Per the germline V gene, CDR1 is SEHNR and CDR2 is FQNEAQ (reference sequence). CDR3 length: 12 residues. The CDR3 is CASSFGAGELFF. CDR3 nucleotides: TGTGCCAGCAGCTTCGGGGCCGGGGAGCTGTTTTTT.

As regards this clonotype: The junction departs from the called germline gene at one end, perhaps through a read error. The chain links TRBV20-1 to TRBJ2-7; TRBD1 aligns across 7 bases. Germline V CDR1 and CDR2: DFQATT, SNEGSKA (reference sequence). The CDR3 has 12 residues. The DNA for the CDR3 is TGCAGCGCTAGGGACAGCTCCTACGAGCAGTACTTC. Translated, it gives CSARDSSYEQYF.

For the CDR3, the DNA is TGTGCCAGCAGCCAGACTAGAAACACCGGGGAGCTGTTTTTT. Its protein is CASSQTRNTGELFF. The gene calls are TRBV7-2 and TRBJ2-2, with a possible D match to TRBD2 (6 bases). The CDR3 is 14 residues long. Germline assignment: CDR1 SGHTA and CDR2 FQGNSA. Deletions cut 5 bases from V and 2 bases from J, with 9 bases between.

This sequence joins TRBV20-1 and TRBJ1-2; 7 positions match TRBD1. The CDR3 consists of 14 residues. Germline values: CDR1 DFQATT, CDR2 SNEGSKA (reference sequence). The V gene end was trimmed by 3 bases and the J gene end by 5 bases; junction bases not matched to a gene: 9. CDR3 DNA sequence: TGCAGTGCTAGGAGACAGGGAGTGGAATATGGCTACACCTTC. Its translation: CSARRQGVEYGYTF.

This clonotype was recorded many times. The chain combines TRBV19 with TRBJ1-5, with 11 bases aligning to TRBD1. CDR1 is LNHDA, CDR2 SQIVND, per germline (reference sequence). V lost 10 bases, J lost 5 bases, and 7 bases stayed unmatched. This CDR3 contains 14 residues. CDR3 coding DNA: TGTGCCACCAAGGGACAGGGGGTCGATCAGCCCCAGCATTTT. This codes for CATKGQGVDQPQHF.

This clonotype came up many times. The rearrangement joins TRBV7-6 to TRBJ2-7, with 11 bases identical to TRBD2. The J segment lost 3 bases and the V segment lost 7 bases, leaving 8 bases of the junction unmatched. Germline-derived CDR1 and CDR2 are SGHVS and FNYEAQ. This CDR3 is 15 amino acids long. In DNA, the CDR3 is TGTGCCAGCACCAATCCACTAGCGGGGGACTACGAGCAGTACTTC. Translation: CASTNPLAGDYEQYF.

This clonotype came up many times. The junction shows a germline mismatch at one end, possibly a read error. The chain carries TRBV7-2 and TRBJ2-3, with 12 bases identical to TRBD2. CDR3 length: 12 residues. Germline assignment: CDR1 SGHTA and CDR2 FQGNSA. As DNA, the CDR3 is TGTGCCAGCAGCTTAGGACTAGCGGGGGTTCATTTT. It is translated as CASSLGLAGVHF.

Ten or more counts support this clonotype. The CDR3 DNA is TGTGCCAGCAGCTTCCCTAAGGCAGATACGCAGTATTTT. Translated: CASSFPKADTQYF. V usage is TRBV7-8 and J usage is TRBJ2-3; D is undetermined. Germline CDR1 SGHVS, CDR2 FQNEAQ. The CDR3 is made up of 13 amino acids. The V and J ends lost 3 bases and 4 bases respectively, with 8 bases between them.